The rows below give T cell receptor beta chains drawn from one sample of a study of blood T cell repertoires in COVID-19. Assay used: immunoSEQ multiplex PCR; TCRdb lists only in-frame clones, some missing. In the table there are approximately 440,000 clones, around 88% of which are singletons. The sample consisted of peripheral blood. The receptors come from a woman between 45 and 60 years old with COVID-19, enrolled during active disease. Both conserved end residues are part of each CDR3. D genes are given only for firm matches. A clone size is listed for some rows: how often the clone was seen (once, few, many), or a class if it is expanded.

clone size: -
V gene: TRBV30
J gene: TRBJ2-5
D gene: -
CDR3 DNA: TGTGCCTTGGAAAAGGGGGAGACCCAGTACTTC
CDR3 protein: CALEKGETQYF

clone size: few
V gene: TRBV5-8
J gene: TRBJ1-1
D gene: -
CDR3 DNA: TGTGCCAGCAGCTTGACATGGAGCACTGAAGCTTTCTTT
CDR3 protein: CASSLTWSTEAFF

clone size: -
V gene: TRBV9
J gene: TRBJ1-1
D gene: -
CDR3 DNA: TGTGCCAGCAGCTCCGGCCGGGACACTTTGAACACTGAAGCTTTCTTT
CDR3 protein: CASSSGRDTLNTEAFF

clone size: -
V gene: TRBV19
J gene: TRBJ1-2
D gene: -
CDR3 DNA: TGTGCCAGTAGGGCCCCGGGACACACTCTCTATGGCTACACCTTC
CDR3 protein: CASRAPGHTLYGYTF

clone size: -
V gene: TRBV12-3/TRBV12-4
J gene: TRBJ2-1
D gene: TRBD2
CDR3 DNA: TGTGCCAGCAGTCGAGGACTAGGAAATGAGCAGTTCTTC
CDR3 protein: CASSRGLGNEQFF

clone size: few
V gene: TRBV12-3/TRBV12-4
J gene: TRBJ1-1
D gene: -
CDR3 DNA: TGTGCCAGCCTCGGAGGTATGAACACTGAAGCTTTCTTT
CDR3 protein: CASLGGMNTEAFF

clone size: -
V gene: TRBV7-8
J gene: TRBJ2-3
D gene: TRBD1
CDR3 DNA: TGTGCCAGCAGCTTAAATATGAAAGGGGGCTCTAGCACAGATACGCAGTATTTT
CDR3 protein: CASSLNMKGGSSTDTQYF

clone size: -
V gene: TRBV6-1
J gene: TRBJ1-1
D gene: -
CDR3 DNA: TGTGCCAGCAGTGAGAGGGCGCGCGGGGGCACTGAAGCTTTCTTT
CDR3 protein: CASSERARGGTEAFF

clone size: -
V gene: TRBV5-1
J gene: TRBJ2-7
D gene: TRBD1
CDR3 DNA: TGCGCCAGCAGTTCGACAGGGTATTCGGACGAGCAGTACTTC
CDR3 protein: CASSSTGYSDEQYF

clone size: -
V gene: TRBV11-2
J gene: TRBJ2-5
D gene: TRBD2
CDR3 DNA: TGTGCCAGCAGCTACCTGACCGGGGGGGCAGAGACCCAGTACTTC
CDR3 protein: CASSYLTGGAETQYF

clone size: -
V gene: TRBV7-9
J gene: TRBJ1-6
D gene: -
CDR3 DNA: TGTGCCAGCAGCTTCTCTGTTGGCGCCGGGGGTTCCTATAATTCACCCCTCCACTTT
CDR3 protein: CASSFSVGAGGSYNSPLHF

clone size: -
V gene: TRBV2
J gene: TRBJ2-5
D gene: TRBD1
CDR3 DNA: TGTGCCAGCAGCCCCGACAGGGGAGACGAGACCCAGTACTTC
CDR3 protein: CASSPDRGDETQYF

clone size: -
V gene: TRBV2
J gene: TRBJ2-2
D gene: -
CDR3 DNA: TGTGCCAGCAGTGACTGGCAGGAGAACACCGGGGAGCTGTTTTTT
CDR3 protein: CASSDWQENTGELFF

clone size: -
V gene: TRBV9
J gene: TRBJ1-2
D gene: TRBD1
CDR3 DNA: TGTGCCAGCAGCGTAGGTACAGGGGGTACTAACTATGGCTACACCTTC
CDR3 protein: CASSVGTGGTNYGYTF

clone size: -
V gene: TRBV7-9
J gene: TRBJ1-4
D gene: TRBD1
CDR3 DNA: TGTGCCAGCAGCTTGGGCCGGGTGAACAGGGGGTCTGAAAAACTGTTTTTT
CDR3 protein: CASSLGRVNRGSEKLFF

clone size: -
V gene: TRBV5-4
J gene: TRBJ2-5
D gene: TRBD2
CDR3 DNA: TGTGCCAGCAGCTTCGGGGGGACGCAAGCCGAGACCCAGTACTTC
CDR3 protein: CASSFGGTQAETQYF

clone size: -
V gene: TRBV18
J gene: TRBJ2-1
D gene: -
CDR3 DNA: TGTGCCAGCTCCCGAGGGTTGAATGAGCAGTTCTTC
CDR3 protein: CASSRGLNEQFF

clone size: -
V gene: TRBV7-9
J gene: TRBJ1-4
D gene: -
CDR3 DNA: TGTGCCAGCAGCTCTACCTCGGGACACCTTAATGAAAAACTGTTTTTT
CDR3 protein: CASSSTSGHLNEKLFF

clone size: -
V gene: TRBV6-6
J gene: TRBJ1-2
D gene: TRBD1
CDR3 DNA: TGTGCCAGCAGTTACTCGGGACAGGGGGCGCGGGGCTACACCTTC
CDR3 protein: CASSYSGQGARGYTF

clone size: -
V gene: TRBV27
J gene: TRBJ2-3
D gene: TRBD1
CDR3 DNA: TGTGCCAGCAGTCCACTCTCCCCTCGACAGGGGGCAAGCACAGATACGCAGTATTTT
CDR3 protein: CASSPLSPRQGASTDTQYF

clone size: -
V gene: TRBV5-4
J gene: TRBJ1-2
D gene: -
CDR3 DNA: TGTGCCAGCAGCTTCGGGGGAGGGCTCACCTTC
CDR3 protein: CASSFGGGLTF

clone size: few
V gene: TRBV4-1
J gene: TRBJ1-6
D gene: -
CDR3 DNA: TGCGCCAGCAGCCAAGGTCCCCTCAGCTCCTATAATTCACCCCTCCACTTT
CDR3 protein: CASSQGPLSSYNSPLHF